The 6 T cell receptor beta chains reported below all come from one sample, sequenced in a study of vaccination and CD4 T cells after COVID-19. Their cognate antigens are unknown. Stated treatment: approximately 9-day PBMC culture with coronavirus spike peptide pools or control peptides (ViraFEST assay). Prior to the COVID-19 pandemic (2011-2018), the unexposed donor's CD4+ T cells were collected. An Oncomine TCR Beta short-read assay was used to sequence the DNA from cultured CD4+ T cells. Using its own MiXCR run on the PCR reads, TCRdb lists one record per CDR3 protein. This table holds approximately 7,100 distinct CDR3 sequences, 40% to 50% found once. Material for sequencing was CD4+ T cells from blood, cultured in vitro. These receptors were obtained from a human donor in good health.

This clonotype was observed a few times. The chain is built from TRBV7-6 and TRBJ2-2; a possible D gene is TRBD1 (5 bases). Trimming took 5 bases from V and 0 from J, leaving 16 bases between them. Germline values: CDR1 SGHVS, CDR2 FNYEAQ. The CDR3 has 17 residues. This CDR3 reads CASSTTKTASNTGELFF. The CDR3 region has the DNA TGTGCCAGCAGCACCACTAAGACAGCCTCGAACACCGGGGAGCTGTTTTTT.

The rearrangement uses TRBV12-3 or TRBV12-4 and TRBJ2-7; 8 bases align to TRBD2. The CDR3 totals 12 residues. V lost 5 bases and J lost 6; bases outside the gene matches: 3. In DNA, the CDR3 is TGTGCCAGCAGTCCGGGACTAGGCGAGCAGTACTTC. Protein sequence: CASSPGLGEQYF.

This chain uses TRBV7-8 with TRBJ2-7, with unresolved D. Trimming cost V 4 bases and J 3 bases, with 7 bases left between them. This CDR3 comprises 12 residues. CDR1 is SGHVS and CDR2 is FQNEAQ in the germline V gene. CDR3: CASSSPFYEQYF. In DNA form, the CDR3 reads TGTGCCAGCAGCTCTCCCTTCTACGAGCAGTACTTC. Supplemented by reference TRBV7-8 and TRBJ2-7, the full variable domain reads GAGVSQSPRYKVAKRGQDVALRCDPISGHVSLFWYQQALGQGPEFLTYFQNEAQLDKSGLPSDRFFAERPEGSVSTLKIQRTQQEDSAVYLCASSSPFYEQYFGPGTRLTVT.

Only a few counts were recorded for this clonotype. J is TRBJ2-2 and V is TRBV7-2, with 9 bases identical to TRBD1. The V gene end was trimmed by 5 bases and the J gene end by 2 bases; junction bases not matched to a gene: 15. Germline V CDR1 and CDR2: SGHTA, FQGNSA. The CDR3 has 19 amino acids. CDR3 in DNA: TGTGCCAGCAGCCTAAGGTGGGGGACAGGGAGTCTTAACACCGGGGAGCTGTTTTTT. Its protein product is CASSLRWGTGSLNTGELFF.

This clonotype occurred a few times. The gene calls are TRBV6-1 and TRBJ2-3, with a possible D match to TRBD2 (5 bases). The CDR3 runs 14 residues. Germline V CDR1 and CDR2: MNHNS, SASEGT. The V gene lost 5 bases and the J gene lost 0 bases, with 9 bases spanning the gap. CDR3 in amino acids: CASSPTGSTDTQYF. DNA of the CDR3: TGTGCCAGCAGTCCGACGGGGAGCACAGATACGCAGTATTTT.

The chain links TRBV21-1 to TRBJ1-1; the table names TRBD1, a call not compared with the DNA. TRBV21-1 is a pseudogene locus. The length of the CDR3 is 15 residues. The CDR3 region is CASSSEGGQNTEAFF. The CDR3 DNA follows: TGTGCCAGCAGCAGCGAGGGGGGGCAAAACACTGAAGCTTTCTTT.